Detailed here is one T cell receptor (beta chain). This clonotype has at least ten counts. No cognate antigen has been identified for it. No base quality information exists; no much larger clone differs at one position. This record belongs to a study of T cells in Graves' hyperthyroidism and ophthalmopathy (dated by TCRdb to between 2018 and 2021). In the study overall: Peripheral blood was collected at initial diagnosis, before any treatment. A discovery cohort of about 96 patients, about 40 with Graves' ophthalmopathy and under 60 with stable Graves' hyperthyroidism, was used to find distinguishing TCR V-J signatures. Whether ophthalmopathy could be predicted prospectively was tested in an independent validation cohort made up of 18 hyperthyroidism patients plus 17 patients who later progressed to ophthalmopathy. The roughly 100 discovery patients were randomly divided into training and test sets at a 7:3 ratio. Thyroid tissue and blood T-cell repertoires from more than 5 Graves' hyperthyroidism patients were also compared in the study. Following sampling, methimazole starting at 30 mg daily was given to hyperthyroidism patients, and high-dose intravenous methylprednisolone was given to ophthalmopathy patients. TCR Vbeta CDR3 sequencing of approximately 140 peripheral blood samples (approximately 44 ophthalmopathy, some 75 hyperthyroidism and approximately 17 progressor patients) is reported in the paper. Results and caveats for the whole study, not just this receptor: Most expanded thyroid clonotypes (frequency above 0.001) were also detected in blood, a finding suggesting that blood repertoires may reflect thyroid immune responses. Sample size was not statistically predetermined, and blinding of investigators to group allocation was not performed. In validation, the model predicted progression to ophthalmopathy a median of around 6.5 months before onset, with over 55% sensitivity and 72.22% specificity. A model built on a 13 V-J signature distinguished ophthalmopathy from stable hyperthyroidism, reaching 85% to 90% sensitivity and 81% to 83% specificity in cross-validation and 80%/75% in testing.

The hyperthyroidism patients were between 18 and 65 years old and newly diagnosed, with a disease duration of less than 2 months. Any patient with an uncontrolled infection, another autoimmune disease, pregnancy or lactation was excluded. Clinical symptoms, serum thyroxine and TRAb, thyroid ultrasound, and orbital computed tomography formed the basis for the diagnoses. Blood from progressor patients was drawn when they were first diagnosed with hyperthyroidism, before any ophthalmopathy symptoms appeared. Ficoll-Paque density gradient centrifugation was used to isolate PBMCs from 8 to 10 ml of fresh peripheral blood. Progressor patients were first diagnosed with Graves' hyperthyroidism and then developed ophthalmopathy during follow-up. Trizol reagent was used to extract total RNA, and RNA quality was then checked on an Agilent 2100 Bioanalyzer. Trimming costs V 6 bases and J 7 bases, and their ends lie 19 bases apart. The CDR3 runs 14 amino acids, cysteine and phenylalanine included. Of the read, only the CDR3 DNA is kept; its 42 bases are in frame from base 1.

Amplification of TCR beta CDR3 regions was carried out from RNA transcripts. A first-round RT-PCR of the TCR CDR3 used the HTBI primer set with the Qiagen OneStep RT-PCR kit. Libraries were constructed in a second round of multiplex PCR, after which size selection and purification were carried out. Paired-end sequencing of the libraries was performed with 100 bp reads on an Illumina HiSeq2000. In the paper's pipeline: Raw data were processed with SOAPnuke, discarding reads with adapters, uncalled bases, mean Phred below 15, or no exact constant-primer or identifier match. COPE v1.2.5 was used to merge high-quality paired reads, and clonotypes were defined as unique nucleotide sequences. MiTCR v1.1 was used to align the clonotypes against IMGT TRBV, TRBD and TRBJ reference segments. The analysis included only V-J combinations with a frequency above 0.0001, which together covered 99% to 99.2% of the repertoires. The TCS score was defined as the ratio of F50 (clonal expansion) to E x V (chaos), calculated using BLOSUM62-based TCRdist between CDR3 peptides within each V-J. Welch's t-statistics and random forest reduced around 510 V-J features to about 13, which were used in a naive Bayes classifier (R e1071). TCRdb passed the public sequencing reads through fastp at Q25 and MiXCR, retaining productive beta sequences. Each record represents a unique CDR3 protein, reported with the most common genes and DNA among its rows. In this record, the V and J calls reflect TCRdb's handling and not the investigators' own analysis. The sample records about 270,000 distinct CDR3 sequences, 20% to 25% of which are singletons. About 30% of the sample rests with the top ten.

The sequenced sample was blood. This sequence was found in a man in his forties or fifties with Graves' hyperthyroidism that later progressed to Graves' ophthalmopathy. The chain uses TRBV12-3 or TRBV12-4 and TRBJ2-7, with no D gene named confidently. The CDR3 reads as follows: CASSHEIFVWEQYF. The sequence in DNA is TGTGCCAGCAGCCACGAAATCTTTGTTTGGGAGCAGTACTTC.